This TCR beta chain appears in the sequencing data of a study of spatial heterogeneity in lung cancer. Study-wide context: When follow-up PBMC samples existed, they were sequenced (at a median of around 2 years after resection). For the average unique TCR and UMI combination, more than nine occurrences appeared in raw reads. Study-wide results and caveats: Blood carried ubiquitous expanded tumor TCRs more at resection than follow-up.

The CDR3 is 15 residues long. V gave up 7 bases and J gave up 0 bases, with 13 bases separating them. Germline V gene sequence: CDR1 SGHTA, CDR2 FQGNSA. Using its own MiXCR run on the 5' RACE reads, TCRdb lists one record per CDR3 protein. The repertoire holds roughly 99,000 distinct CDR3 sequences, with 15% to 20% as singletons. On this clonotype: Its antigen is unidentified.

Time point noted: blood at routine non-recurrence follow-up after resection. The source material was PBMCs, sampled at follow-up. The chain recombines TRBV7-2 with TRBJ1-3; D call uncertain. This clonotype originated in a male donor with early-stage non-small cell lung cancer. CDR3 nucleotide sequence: TGTGCCAGCACGCTTCATTTGAGCTCTGGAAACACCATATATTTT. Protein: CASTLHLSSGNTIYF.